Presented here are 23 T cell receptor beta chains from one specimen sequenced in a study of lymphopenia after photon versus proton radiotherapy. Generated by immunoSEQ multiplex PCR, the TCRdb table keeps only in-frame clones and is missing some. The sample contains 25,000 to 30,000 clones, over 80% of which appear only once. Material: peripheral blood, obtained from a patient treated with photon-based radiotherapy. Every receptor here comes from a woman between 50 and 59 years old with pancreatic cancer.

The CDR3 region is CAGGTPTNEKLFF. CDR3 coding DNA: TGTGCCGGCGGGACGCCTACTAATGAAAAACTGTTTTTT. The gene calls are TRBV30 and TRBJ1-4; tentative D call: TRBD1 (5 bases). Germline V gives CDR1 GTSNPN, CDR2 SVGIG (reference sequence). The CDR3 extends over 13 amino acids. V lost 8 bases, J lost 2 bases, and 12 bases lay in between.

The rearrangement uses TRBV6-5 and TRBJ1-1, with a tentative D call TRBD1 (6 bases). The CDR3 spans 13 residues. The V gene lost 2 bases and the J gene lost 6 bases, with 10 bases spanning the gap. The germline V gene has CDR1 MNHEY and CDR2 SVGAGI. CDR3 sequence (DNA): TGTGCCAGCAGTTACGGGGGCGGATCTGAAGCTTTCTTT. The encoded protein is CASSYGGGSEAFF.

The V gene is TRBV5-1, the J gene TRBJ1-2, with 11 bases matching TRBD1. This CDR3 comprises 13 residues. The V and J ends lost 8 bases and 5 bases, in that order; junction bases with no gene match: 5. Per the germline V gene, CDR1 is SGHRS and CDR2 is YFSETQ. The CDR3 sequence is CASTRDRGYGYTF. The CDR3 bases are TGCGCCAGTACCCGGGACAGGGGGTATGGCTACACCTTC. The whole variable domain, filled in from reference TRBV5-1 and TRBJ1-2, reads KAGVTQTPRYLIKTRGQQVTLSCSPISGHRSVSWYQQTPGQGLQFLFEYFSETQRNKGNFPGRFSGRQFSNSRSEMNVSTLELGDSALYLCASTRDRGYGYTFGSGTRLTVV.

The V and J genes are TRBV5-1 and TRBJ2-7, with 8 positions matching TRBD2. Germline assignment: CDR1 SGHRS and CDR2 YFSETQ. This CDR3 is built from 15 residues. J gave up 0 bases and V 6 bases, and 8 bases lay outside the gene matches. The CDR3 nucleotides are TGCGCCAGCATGAGCGGGAGTTTGGTCTCCTACGAGCAGTACTTC. Its protein is CASMSGSLVSYEQYF.

The rearrangement uses TRBV6-5 and TRBJ2-7; D gene uncertain. The CDR3 sequence is 14 residues long. CDR1 and CDR2 from the germline V gene are MNHEY and SVGAGI. The V end was cut by 3 bases, the J end by 1 base, with 10 bases between. The CDR3 loop reads CASSYSQTSYEQYF. The CDR3 DNA follows: TGTGCCAGCAGTTATAGCCAGACTTCCTACGAGCAGTACTTC.

This chain joins TRBV18 and TRBJ2-1; 8 nucleotides agree with TRBD1. In germline, CDR1 is KGHSH, CDR2 LQKENI. The V and J ends lost 6 bases and 6 bases, in that order; junction bases with no gene match: 4. The length of the CDR3 is 13 residues. The chain's CDR3 is CASSDGQGNEQFF. CDR3 coding DNA: TGTGCCAGCTCGGATGGACAGGGCAATGAGCAGTTCTTC.

The chain combines TRBV6-5 with TRBJ2-7; D may be TRBD2 (6 bases). Germline V gives CDR1 MNHEY, CDR2 SVGAGI. The length of the CDR3 is 15 residues. V lost 2 bases, J lost 4 bases, and 15 bases lay in between. This CDR3 reads CASSYGVGGSYEQYF. The CDR3 nucleotides are TGTGCCAGCAGTTACGGGGTGGGAGGATCTTACGAGCAGTACTTC.

This clone is a singleton in its sample. The rearrangement links TRBV7-2 to TRBJ1-5; D is perhaps TRBD1 (6 bases). Trimming took off 5 bases at V and 1 base at J, with 18 bases between the two ends. Looked up from germline, CDR1 is SGHTA and CDR2 is FQGNSA. The CDR3 extends over 17 amino acids. The CDR3 reads CASSLSGGGRSNQPQHF. CDR3 DNA sequence: TGTGCCAGCAGCCTCTCGGGAGGGGGGCGAAGCAATCAGCCCCAGCATTTT.

There are a few counts of this clone. The chain is built from TRBV5-1 and TRBJ2-3; D is ambiguous. Deletions cut 0 bases from V and 4 bases from J, with 9 bases between. This CDR3 is built from 14 residues. In germline, CDR1 is SGHRS, CDR2 YFSETQ. In nucleotides, the CDR3 is TGCGCCAGCAGCTTGGGACATAGGGCAGATACGCAGTATTTT. The encoded protein is CASSLGHRADTQYF. The entire variable domain, with the rest obtained from reference TRBV5-1 and TRBJ2-3, is as follows: KAGVTQTPRYLIKTRGQQVTLSCSPISGHRSVSWYQQTPGQGLQFLFEYFSETQRNKGNFPGRFSGRQFSNSRSEMNVSTLELGDSALYLCASSLGHRADTQYFGPGTRLTVL.

DNA for the CDR3: TGTGCCAGCAGCTTGGGTGGGGGGTACGAGCAGTACTTC. Translation gives CASSLGGGYEQYF. The rearrangement joins TRBV5-4 to TRBJ2-7, with D perhaps matching TRBD2 (6 bases). Germline CDR1 and CDR2: SGHNT and YYREEE (reference sequence). V was trimmed by 0 bases and J by 4 bases, leaving 8 bases between them. The CDR3 is made up of 13 amino acids.

J is TRBJ2-6 and V is TRBV4-1, with TRBD1 matching 9 bases. J gave up 0 bases and V 4 bases, and 13 bases lay outside the gene matches. Per the germline V gene, CDR1 is MGHRA and CDR2 is YSYEKL. The length of the CDR3 is 20 residues. This chain's CDR3 is CASSLDPRTGVNSGANVLTF. The CDR3 DNA follows: TGCGCCAGCAGCCTCGACCCTCGGACAGGGGTGAACTCTGGGGCCAACGTCCTGACTTTC.

The chain is built from TRBV29-1 and TRBJ2-5, with 7 bases identical to TRBD1. CDR1 and CDR2 (germline): SQVTM, ANQGSEA. V dropped 0 bases and J dropped 5; count of bases not matched to a gene: 12. The CDR3 totals 16 residues. CDR3 in DNA: TGCAGCGTTGAAGATAGGGGGAGCACCAGGGGGGAGACCCAGTACTTC. This encodes CSVEDRGSTRGETQYF.

This chain links TRBV4-1 with TRBJ2-3; TRBD1 aligns across 7 bases. The CDR3 loop spans 14 amino acids. The V segment lost 5 bases and the J segment 1 base; nucleotides outside the gene matches: 3. Germline-derived CDR1 and CDR2 are MGHRA and YSYEKL. The CDR3 sequence is CASSYDRGTDTQYF. The CDR3 coding sequence is TGCGCCAGCAGCTACGACAGGGGCACAGATACGCAGTATTTT.

The genes are TRBV9 and TRBJ2-6, with D possibly being TRBD1 (7 bases). CDR1 and CDR2 from the germline V gene are SGDLS and YYNGEE. V was pared by 0 bases and J by 3 bases, with 13 bases between. There are 17 residues in the CDR3. The CDR3 DNA reads as TGTGCCAGCAGCGTAGTCGGGGGACAGTTTGGGGCCAACGTCCTGACTTTC. Protein product: CASSVVGGQFGANVLTF.

This sequence joins TRBV29-1 and TRBJ2-1; a weak D match, TRBD1 (5 bases). Looked up from germline, CDR1 is SQVTM and CDR2 is ANQGSEA. V was clipped by 5 bases and J by 12 bases, with 17 bases between them. This CDR3 is built from 12 residues. Written as DNA, the CDR3 is TGCAGCGTTCTTGACAGCCCCACAAGGCAGTTCTTC. Amino acids: CSVLDSPTRQFF.

The CDR3 spells CASSASRQGVVNEQFF. CDR3 DNA sequence: TGTGCCAGCTCCGCAAGCAGACAGGGGGTCGTCAATGAGCAGTTCTTC. This chain connects TRBV18 to TRBJ2-1; the match to TRBD1 covers 9 bases. The germline V gene encodes CDR1 KGHSH and CDR2 LQKENI. V lost 6 bases to trimming and J lost 6 bases; unmatched junction nucleotides: 12. CDR3 size: 16 residues.

The gene calls are TRBV28 and TRBJ2-1; D unresolved. The CDR3 runs 14 residues. Germline-derived CDR1 and CDR2 are MDHEN and SYDVKM. V was trimmed by 8 bases and J by 0 bases, leaving 11 bases between them. CDR3 DNA sequence: TGTGCCAGCTTGGGTTACCCCTCCTACAATGAGCAGTTCTTC. It codes for CASLGYPSYNEQFF.

This clone has a handful of counts. This chain links TRBV19 with TRBJ2-3; 9 positions agree with TRBD1. CDR1 is LNHDA and CDR2 is SQIVND in the germline V gene (reference sequence). The J segment lost 4 bases and the V segment lost 2 bases, leaving 4 bases of the junction unmatched. This CDR3 region has 15 residues. The CDR3: CASSIFTGGPDTQYF. CDR3 DNA: TGTGCCAGTAGTATATTTACAGGGGGCCCAGATACGCAGTATTTT.

The V call is TRBV6-1, the J call TRBJ2-7; TRBD1 matches at 7 bases. The CDR3 has 14 amino acids. The J segment lost 5 bases and the V segment lost 7 bases, leaving 11 bases of the junction unmatched. Germline CDR1 reads MNHNS; CDR2 reads SASEGT. CDR3 nucleotides: TGTGCCAGCAATACGGGACAGTTACCAGACGAGCAGTACTTC. Translated: CASNTGQLPDEQYF.

The genes are TRBV18 and TRBJ2-6, with D unclear. Trimming shortened V by 6 bases and J by 0 bases, and 6 bases separated the two germline ends. Germline CDR1 and CDR2: KGHSH and LQKENI. The CDR3 sequence is 14 residues long. As DNA, the CDR3 is TGTGCCAGCTCCCCCTCCTCTGGGGCCAACGTCCTGACTTTC. This gives the protein CASSPSSGANVLTF.

The chain joins TRBV14 to TRBJ2-2, with D tentatively TRBD1 (6 bases). This CDR3 spans 15 amino acids. The V and J ends lost 6 bases and 0 bases respectively, with 11 bases between them. Germline V lookup: CDR1 SGHDN, CDR2 FVKESK. This CDR3 reads CASSGQKTNTGELFF. CDR3 bases: TGTGCCAGCAGTGGACAGAAGACGAACACCGGGGAGCTGTTTTTT.

The chain couples TRBV28 to TRBJ1-1; no clear D. The germline V gene has CDR1 MDHEN and CDR2 SYDVKM. Trimming removed 5 bases from V and 4 bases from J, with 8 bases in between. This CDR3 is 12 amino acids long. The CDR3 region is CASSRSLTEAFF. The CDR3 nucleotides read TGTGCCAGCAGTCGCAGCCTCACTGAAGCTTTCTTT.

This rearrangement joins TRBV5-1 to TRBJ2-7; D gene unclear. V was cut by 0 bases and J by 2 bases, with 6 bases left in between. CDR3 length: 13 amino acids. The V gene's germline CDR1 is SGHRS and CDR2 YFSETQ. The CDR3, as DNA: TGCGCCAGCAGCTTGGCGCAGGCCTACGAGCAGTACTTC. Its translation: CASSLAQAYEQYF.